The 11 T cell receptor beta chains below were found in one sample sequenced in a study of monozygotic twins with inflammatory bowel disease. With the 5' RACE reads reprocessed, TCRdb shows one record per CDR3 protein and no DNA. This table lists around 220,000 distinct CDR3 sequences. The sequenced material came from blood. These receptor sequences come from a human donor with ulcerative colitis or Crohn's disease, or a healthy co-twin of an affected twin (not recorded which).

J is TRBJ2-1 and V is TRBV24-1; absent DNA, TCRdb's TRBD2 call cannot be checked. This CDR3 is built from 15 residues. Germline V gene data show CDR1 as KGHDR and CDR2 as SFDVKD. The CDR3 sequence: CATSESSGRPNEQFF.

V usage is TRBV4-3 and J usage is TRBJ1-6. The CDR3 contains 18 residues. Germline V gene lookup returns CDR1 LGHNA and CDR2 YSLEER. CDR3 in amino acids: CASSQDIGAGSYNSPLHF.

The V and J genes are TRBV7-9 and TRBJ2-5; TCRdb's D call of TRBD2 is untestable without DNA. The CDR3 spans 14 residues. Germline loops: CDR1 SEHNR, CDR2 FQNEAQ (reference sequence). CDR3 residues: CASLSVGEGETQYF.

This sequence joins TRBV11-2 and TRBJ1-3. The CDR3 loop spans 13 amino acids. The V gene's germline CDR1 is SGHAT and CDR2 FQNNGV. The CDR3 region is CASSLEPGNTIYF.

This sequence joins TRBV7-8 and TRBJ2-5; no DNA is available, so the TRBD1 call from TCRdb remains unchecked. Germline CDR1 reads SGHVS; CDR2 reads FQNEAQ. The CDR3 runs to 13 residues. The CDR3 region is CASSRTVQETQYF.

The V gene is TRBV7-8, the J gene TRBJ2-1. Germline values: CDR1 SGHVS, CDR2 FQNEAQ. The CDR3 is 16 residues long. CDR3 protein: CASSYQRGSSYNEQFF.

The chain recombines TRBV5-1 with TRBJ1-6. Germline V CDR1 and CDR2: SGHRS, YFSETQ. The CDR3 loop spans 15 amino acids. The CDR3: CASSFQTPHNSPLHF.

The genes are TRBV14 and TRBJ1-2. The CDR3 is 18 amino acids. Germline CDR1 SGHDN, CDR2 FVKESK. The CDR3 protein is CASSQDGGRVRGNHGYTF.

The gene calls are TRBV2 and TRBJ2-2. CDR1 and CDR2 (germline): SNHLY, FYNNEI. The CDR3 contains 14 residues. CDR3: CASKSNANTGELFF.

CDR3 protein: CASTPTGKETQYF. The V call is TRBV12-3 or TRBV12-4, the J call TRBJ2-5; TCRdb gives TRBD1 as the D gene, but with no DNA this cannot be confirmed. The CDR3 has 13 residues.

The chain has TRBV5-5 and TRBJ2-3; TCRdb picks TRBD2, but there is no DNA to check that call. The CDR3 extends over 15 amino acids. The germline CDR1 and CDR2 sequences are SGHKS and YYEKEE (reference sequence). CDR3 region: CASSDGTSGTNTQYF.